A single sample gave rise to the 19 T cell receptor beta chains below, sequenced in a study of shared clonotypes between healthy human individuals. Profiled with immunoSEQ multiplex PCR; TCRdb holds only in-frame clones, not every one. This sample has around 700,000 clones, with more than 70% found just once. Sequencing was carried out using memory CD4+ T cells sorted from blood. Specified subset: CD45RA-negative fraction. The receptors come from a woman in her twenties or thirties in good health.

This clone ranks as medium-sized. This chain joins TRBV2 and TRBJ2-7; 7 positions match TRBD1. Germline values: CDR1 SNHLY, CDR2 FYNNEI. The ends lost 6 bases at V and 0 bases at J; junction bases unmatched: 5. The CDR3 totals 14 residues. The CDR3 coding sequence is TGTGCCAGCAGGGCCGGGACAGCCTCCTACGAGCAGTACTTC. As protein: CASRAGTASYEQYF.

The sample holds a few counts of this clone. The rearrangement joins TRBV7-9 to TRBJ1-1; 8 bases are a match to TRBD1. The CDR3 loop spans 11 amino acids. After removal of 2 bases from V and 10 bases from J, the junction contained 0 bases not matched to a gene. Per germline, CDR1 SEHNR and CDR2 FQNEAQ (reference sequence). CDR3 residues: CASSLTGGAFF. The CDR3 DNA reads TGTGCCAGCAGCTTAACAGGGGGAGCTTTCTTT.

The chain combines TRBV14 with TRBJ1-2, with D perhaps TRBD1 (6 bases). Trimming took off 3 bases at V and 5 bases at J, with 19 bases between the two ends. This CDR3 has 16 residues. Germline V CDR1 and CDR2: SGHDN, FVKESK. CDR3 sequence: CASSHWNHRAGYGYTF. The DNA of the CDR3 is TGTGCCAGCAGCCATTGGAACCACAGGGCTGGGTATGGCTACACCTTC.

V is TRBV19 and J is TRBJ2-3; D is ambiguous. Between the trimmed V and J ends, which lost 5 bases and 2 bases, there was a span of 5 bases. Per germline, CDR1 LNHDA and CDR2 SQIVND (reference sequence). The CDR3 runs 12 residues. CDR3 nucleotides: TGTGCCAGTAGTCCGAACACAGATACGCAGTATTTT. This gives the protein CASSPNTDTQYF.

J is TRBJ2-5 and V is TRBV5-5, with 9 bases aligning to TRBD1. Trimming cost V 5 bases and J 4 bases; bases outside gene matches: 6. This CDR3 spans 14 amino acids. The V gene's germline CDR1 is SGHKS and CDR2 YYEKEE (reference sequence). The CDR3 loop reads CASRFLTGGETQYF. The CDR3 DNA is TGTGCCAGCAGATTTCTGACAGGGGGAGAGACCCAGTACTTC.

V usage is TRBV2 and J usage is TRBJ1-5, with D uncertain. This CDR3 has 12 residues. Germline CDR1 SNHLY, CDR2 FYNNEI. Trimming left V 8 bases short and J 8 bases short, with 13 bases between. In nucleotides, the CDR3 is TGTGCCAGCGGTGGGAATTTGAAGCCCCAGCATTTT. It is translated as CASGGNLKPQHF.

CDR3 amino acids: CASSLTGSYGYTF. CDR3 sequence (DNA): TGCGCCAGCAGCTTGACAGGGTCCTATGGCTACACCTTC. J is TRBJ1-2 and V is TRBV5-1, with D possibly matching TRBD1 (6 bases). This CDR3 is 13 amino acids long. Germline lookup yields CDR1 SGHRS and CDR2 YFSETQ. Trimming stripped 1 base from V and 4 bases from J, with 8 bases between.

This chain connects TRBV5-1 to TRBJ2-7; D not resolved. The CDR3 covers 14 residues. Germline V lookup: CDR1 SGHRS, CDR2 YFSETQ. Trimming took off 0 bases at V and 6 bases at J, with 13 bases between the two ends. The CDR3 DNA is TGCGCCAGCAGCTTGGTAGTAGGGCCGGGCGAGCAGTACTTC. Protein: CASSLVVGPGEQYF. Together with reference TRBV5-1 and TRBJ2-7, the CDR3 gives the full variable domain: KAGVTQTPRYLIKTRGQQVTLSCSPISGHRSVSWYQQTPGQGLQFLFEYFSETQRNKGNFPGRFSGRQFSNSRSEMNVSTLELGDSALYLCASSLVVGPGEQYFGPGTRLTVT.

V usage is TRBV6-1 and J usage is TRBJ2-1; 9 bases are a match to TRBD2. Trimming cost V 5 bases and J 3 bases; bases outside gene matches: 5. Germline V gives CDR1 MNHNS, CDR2 SASEGT. CDR3 length: 15 residues. CDR3: CASSLSSGNYNEQFF. The CDR3 DNA reads TGTGCCAGCAGTCTATCTAGCGGGAACTACAATGAGCAGTTCTTC.

This clone was counted between two and nine times. The chain recombines TRBV11-2 with TRBJ1-4; D is perhaps TRBD1 (5 bases). This CDR3 comprises 12 residues. Germline V gene sequence: CDR1 SGHAT, CDR2 FQNNGV. The V end lost 5 bases, the J end lost 11 bases, and 12 bases lay between the germline ends. In DNA, the CDR3 is TGTGCCAGCAGCCCCATGGGGGGGAAACTGTTTTTT. This codes for CASSPMGGKLFF.

The chain carries TRBV11-1 and TRBJ2-7; D unclear. V was shortened by 4 bases and J by 4 bases, with 14 bases between the two germline ends. The CDR3 contains 14 residues. The germline CDR1 and CDR2 sequences are SGHAT and FQDESV (reference sequence). The CDR3 DNA reads as TGTGCCAGCAGCTCCCGGGTCGATGAATACGAGCAGTACTTC. Translating gives CASSSRVDEYEQYF. Complete variable domain (other parts from reference TRBV11-1 and TRBJ2-7): EAEVAQSPRYKITEKSQAVAFWCDPISGHATLYWYRQILGQGPELLVQFQDESVVDDSQLPKDRFSAERLKGVDSTLKIQPAELGDSAMYLCASSSRVDEYEQYFGPGTRLTVT.

The gene calls are TRBV30 and TRBJ2-3; D tentatively reads TRBD1 or TRBD2 (5 bases each). The CDR3 spans 13 residues. The V end lost 4 bases, the J end lost 2 bases, and 10 bases lay between the germline ends. The germline CDR1 and CDR2 sequences are GTSNPN and SVGIG (reference sequence). The CDR3 DNA is TGTGCCTGGACCGGGGCAGCCACAGATACGCAGTATTTT. This gives the protein CAWTGAATDTQYF.

CDR3 amino acids: CASSLRVGANVLTF. The CDR3 DNA is TGCGCCAGCAGCTTGAGGGTTGGGGCCAACGTCCTGACTTTC. The chain recombines TRBV5-1 with TRBJ2-6; D ambiguous. V was cut by 1 base and J by 3 bases, with 5 bases left in between. The CDR3 loop spans 14 amino acids. Germline-derived CDR1 and CDR2 are SGHRS and YFSETQ.

The rearrangement uses TRBV7-2 and TRBJ1-4; D might be TRBD1 (5 bases). The CDR3 is 15 residues long. CDR1 is SGHTA, CDR2 FQGNSA, per germline. The V end lost 5 bases, the J end lost 4 bases, and 14 bases lay between the germline ends. The CDR3 here is CASSPGGTGNEKLFF. CDR3 DNA: TGTGCCAGCAGCCCGGGGGGGACGGGTAATGAAAAACTGTTTTTT.

The chain couples TRBV27 to TRBJ2-7; 7 nucleotides line up with TRBD1. The CDR3 runs 14 residues. Germline V gene sequence: CDR1 MNHEY, CDR2 SMNVEV (reference sequence). V shed 2 bases, J shed 0 bases, and the junction held 1 base outside the gene matches. CDR3 bases: TGTGCCAGCAGTTTAAGACAGGGCTCCTACGAGCAGTACTTC. This encodes CASSLRQGSYEQYF.

The rearrangement links TRBV14 to TRBJ2-3; D uncertain. V lost 4 bases and J 2 bases, leaving 13 bases between the germline ends. The V gene's germline CDR1 is SGHDN and CDR2 FVKESK. The CDR3 spans 15 residues. CDR3 sequence reads: CASSPLEVITDTQYF. Written as DNA, the CDR3 is TGTGCCAGCAGCCCCTTAGAGGTGATCACAGATACGCAGTATTTT. Complete variable domain (other parts from reference TRBV14 and TRBJ2-3): EAGVTQFPSHSVIEKGQTVTLRCDPISGHDNLYWYRRVMGKEIKFLLHFVKESKQDESGMPNNRFLAERTGGTYSTLKVQPAELEDSGVYFCASSPLEVITDTQYFGPGTRLTVL.

The chain recombines TRBV21-1 with TRBJ2-7; the D call of TRBD1 is as the table states it, not checked on the DNA. TRBV21-1 is a pseudogene locus. The CDR3 spans 14 residues. This CDR3 is CASSLSGTGVEQYF. The CDR3 DNA reads TGTGCCAGCAGCCTATCCGGGACAGGGGTTGAGCAGTACTTC.

The chain couples TRBV6-1 to TRBJ1-2, with 7 positions matching TRBD1. CDR1 is MNHNS, CDR2 SASEGT, per germline. The CDR3 totals 13 residues. Losses at the gene ends were 6 bases for V and 8 bases for J; bases not matched to a gene: 9. The CDR3 protein is CASRSTGLGGYTF. CDR3 in DNA: TGTGCCAGCAGGTCGACAGGGTTGGGCGGCTACACCTTC.

The V call is TRBV28, the J call TRBJ2-5; the match to TRBD2 covers 14 bases. This CDR3 region has 17 residues. V was clipped by 5 bases and J by 5 bases; unmatched bases: 10. Germline V lookup: CDR1 MDHEN, CDR2 SYDVKM. In DNA form, the CDR3 reads TGTGCCAGCAGTATAGGGACTAGCGGGAGTCAGTGGGAGACCCAGTACTTC. This translates into CASSIGTSGSQWETQYF.